A single sample gave rise to the 29 T cell receptor beta chains below, sequenced in a study of T cell changes during pregnancy in multiple sclerosis. The repertoire was sequenced with immunoSEQ multiplex PCR; TCRdb's copy has only in-frame clones and lacks some. Here the sample spans around 72,000 clones, 91% being singletons. The source was peripheral blood, collected in the third trimester of pregnancy. These receptors all come from a female donor in good health, enrolled as a control in a pregnancy study.

This clone was found once. The chain combines TRBV28 with TRBJ2-7; D perhaps matches TRBD2 (6 bases). Germline lookup yields CDR1 MDHEN and CDR2 SYDVKM. This CDR3 region has 14 residues. Trimming left V 5 bases short and J 1 base short, with 12 bases between. The CDR3 reads CASSRAGSSYEQYF. DNA of the CDR3: TGTGCCAGCAGTCGCGCGGGATCTTCCTACGAGCAGTACTTC.

This chain joins TRBV7-2 and TRBJ2-6; TRBD2 aligns across 15 bases. This CDR3 region has 18 residues. V was clipped by 4 bases and J by 4 bases; unmatched bases: 5. Germline V gene lookup returns CDR1 SGHTA and CDR2 FQGNSA. CDR3 in DNA: TGTGCCAGCAGCTCGGGACTAGCGGGAGGCGCGGGGGCCAACGTCCTGACTTTC. It translates to CASSSGLAGGAGANVLTF.

The chain joins TRBV7-6 to TRBJ2-7; 8 bases agree with TRBD1. V dropped 1 base and J dropped 3; count of bases not matched to a gene: 2. Germline V gene lookup returns CDR1 SGHVS and CDR2 FNYEAQ. The CDR3 spans 14 residues. CDR3 protein: CASSLDTGGYEQYF. The DNA for the CDR3 is TGTGCCAGCAGCTTAGATACAGGGGGCTACGAGCAGTACTTC.

This chain uses TRBV9 with TRBJ2-1, with 10 bases aligning to TRBD2. V lost 0 bases and J lost 7; bases outside the gene matches: 7. The CDR3 extends over 16 amino acids. Germline loops: CDR1 SGDLS, CDR2 YYNGEE. The CDR3 DNA follows: TGTGCCAGCAGCGTAGGGGGAGCGGGAGGGCGGAATGAGCAGTTCTTC. Its protein is CASSVGGAGGRNEQFF.

The chain employs TRBV19 and TRBJ1-6, with D perhaps TRBD1 (5 bases). The CDR3 totals 15 residues. V lost 3 bases, J lost 7 bases, and 13 bases lay in between. Germline CDR1 is LNHDA and CDR2 is SQIVND (reference sequence). The CDR3 nucleotides are TGTGCCAGTAGTATCTCAGGGAGGCTCAATTCACCCCTCCACTTT. Translation gives CASSISGRLNSPLHF.

This clone showed up just a few times. This sequence joins TRBV7-9 and TRBJ2-7, with D possibly being TRBD2 (5 bases). The V and J ends lost 0 bases and 3 bases respectively, with 6 bases between them. The germline gives CDR1 SEHNR, CDR2 FQNEAQ (reference sequence). The CDR3 extends over 13 amino acids. The CDR3 spells CASSLAGDYEQYF. The CDR3 coding sequence is TGTGCCAGCAGCTTAGCCGGGGACTACGAGCAGTACTTC.

The chain links TRBV15 to TRBJ1-3; no reliable D call. Trimming pared 4 bases from V and 2 bases from J, leaving 9 bases between. This CDR3 spans 14 amino acids. CDR1 is LNHNV, CDR2 YYDKDF, per germline (reference sequence). The CDR3, as DNA: TGTGCCACCAGCACGCAGACTGCTGGAAACACCATATATTTT. Protein sequence: CATSTQTAGNTIYF. The full variable domain, its missing parts supplied by reference TRBV15 and TRBJ1-3, is DAMVIQNPRYQVTQFGKPVTLSCSQTLNHNVMYWYQQKSSQAPKLLFHYYDKDFNNEADTPDNFQSRRPNTSFCFLDIRSPGLGDTAMYLCATSTQTAGNTIYFGEGSWLTVV.

This chain links TRBV7-9 with TRBJ1-2, with TRBD1 matching 8 bases. This CDR3 is built from 17 residues. Per germline, CDR1 SEHNR and CDR2 FQNEAQ (reference sequence). The ends lost 1 base at V and 7 bases at J; junction bases unmatched: 14. CDR3 amino acids: CASSLVAGGTTGFGYTF. The DNA for the CDR3 is TGTGCCAGCAGCTTAGTGGCAGGGGGCACGACGGGGTTTGGCTACACCTTC.

The chain carries TRBV28 and TRBJ1-1; D is unclear. Trimming took 6 bases from V and 1 from J, leaving 9 bases between them. Germline V gives CDR1 MDHEN, CDR2 SYDVKM. CDR3 size: 13 residues. CDR3 sequence (DNA): TGTGCCAGCAGGAAGACGGGGAACACTGAAGCTTTCTTT. It is translated as CASRKTGNTEAFF.

The chain employs TRBV2 and TRBJ1-6, with 7 bases aligning to TRBD1. The CDR3 consists of 15 residues. Per germline, CDR1 SNHLY and CDR2 FYNNEI. Trimming cost V 5 bases and J 12 bases; bases outside gene matches: 13. The CDR3 loop reads CASSLLSGGGGPLHF. The CDR3 DNA is TGTGCCAGCAGTCTTCTCTCAGGGGGTGGAGGACCCCTCCACTTT.

The chain joins TRBV5-4 to TRBJ2-2, with 7 bases identical to TRBD1. This CDR3 comprises 17 residues. V was pared by 0 bases and J by 2 bases, with 7 bases of the junction left unmatched. Germline CDR1 SGHNT, CDR2 YYREEE (reference sequence). CDR3 nucleotide sequence: TGTGCCAGCAGCTTGGCGGAAAGGGGGCTAAACACCGGGGAGCTGTTTTTT. Its translation is CASSLAERGLNTGELFF. Drawing the rest from reference TRBV5-4 and TRBJ2-2, the complete variable domain is ETGVTQSPTHLIKTRGQQVTLRCSSQSGHNTVSWYQQALGQGPQFIFQYYREEENGRGNFPPRFSGLQFPNYSSELNVNALELDDSALYLCASSLAERGLNTGELFFGEGSRLTVL.

The V and J genes are TRBV7-7 and TRBJ1-3, with TRBD1 matching 8 bases. The CDR3 has 17 residues. The trim removed 4 bases at V and 0 bases at J, leaving 8 bases unmatched. From germline, CDR1 is SSHAT and CDR2 FNYEAQ (reference sequence). This CDR3 reads CASSSGTGLSSGNTIYF. The CDR3 DNA reads TGTGCCAGCAGCTCCGGGACAGGTTTGAGCTCTGGAAACACCATATATTTT.

V gene TRBV29-1 combines with J gene TRBJ2-1; TRBD2 matches at 10 bases. With V trimmed by 4 bases and J by 1 base, 10 bases remained unmatched. This CDR3 is 17 amino acids long. Germline CDR1 SQVTM, CDR2 ANQGSEA. The CDR3, as DNA: TGCAGCGTTGTGGGGCTAGCGGGAGCTAGGTCCTACAATGAGCAGTTCTTC. It encodes CSVVGLAGARSYNEQFF.

V usage is TRBV9 and J usage is TRBJ1-4; TRBD1 agrees at 11 bases. CDR1 is SGDLS, CDR2 YYNGEE, per germline. The trim removed 3 bases at V and 7 bases at J, leaving 5 bases unmatched. The CDR3 loop spans 15 amino acids. The DNA of the CDR3 is TGTGCCAGCAGCGGAGGACAGGGGGCGGGTGAAAAACTGTTTTTT. Residues: CASSGGQGAGEKLFF.

V and J are TRBV19 and TRBJ1-1, with TRBD1 as a possible D gene (6 bases). Germline CDR1 LNHDA, CDR2 SQIVND (reference sequence). The CDR3 consists of 16 residues. Trimming stripped 0 bases from V and 5 bases from J, with 16 bases between. CDR3 sequence (DNA): TGTGCCAGTAGTATAGATCAAGGGGGGGGCAGGACTGAAGCTTTCTTT. This translates into CASSIDQGGGRTEAFF.

This chain connects TRBV5-6 to TRBJ1-1; 11 nucleotides line up with TRBD1. The junction had 7 bases not matched to a gene; V was cut back by 1 base and J by 5 bases. The CDR3 length is 16 residues. From germline, CDR1 is SGHDT and CDR2 YYEEEE. CDR3 protein: CASSLSGTGGVTEAFF. The CDR3 DNA sequence: TGTGCCAGCAGCTTGTCTGGGACAGGGGGGGTTACTGAAGCTTTCTTT.

The chain carries TRBV6-1 and TRBJ2-3; D might be TRBD2 (5 bases). This CDR3 region has 15 residues. V lost 1 base, J lost 4 bases, and 12 bases lay in between. In germline, CDR1 is MNHNS, CDR2 SASEGT. CDR3 in amino acids: CASSEEVSGPDTQYF. In nucleotides, the CDR3 is TGTGCCAGCAGTGAAGAAGTAAGCGGACCAGATACGCAGTATTTT.

The chain recombines TRBV7-9 with TRBJ2-3; no clear D. The CDR3 covers 14 residues. The germline V gene has CDR1 SEHNR and CDR2 FQNEAQ (reference sequence). V was clipped by 2 bases and J by 7 bases, with 13 bases between them. The CDR3 loop is CASSLPLEPYTQYF. In DNA, the CDR3 is TGTGCCAGCAGCTTACCCCTCGAGCCCTATACGCAGTATTTT.

The J gene is TRBJ2-7, the V gene TRBV5-8; TRBD2 aligns across 8 bases. The CDR3 loop spans 16 amino acids. The V segment lost 0 bases and the J segment 3 bases; nucleotides outside the gene matches: 8. The germline V gene encodes CDR1 SGHTS and CDR2 YDEGEE. The CDR3 here is CASSLALGGAFYEQYF. The CDR3 DNA sequence: TGTGCCAGCAGCTTGGCGCTCGGGGGGGCCTTCTACGAGCAGTACTTC.

V is TRBV6-1 and J is TRBJ1-2, with no clear D. In germline, CDR1 is MNHNS, CDR2 SASEGT. This CDR3 contains 14 residues. V lost 0 bases and J lost 2, with 7 bases in between. The CDR3 spells CASSEAGRNYGYTF. The CDR3 nucleotides are TGTGCCAGCAGTGAAGCAGGCAGGAACTATGGCTACACCTTC.

The gene calls are TRBV19 and TRBJ1-2; D gene unclear. The CDR3 is 13 residues long. V dropped 7 bases and J dropped 3 bases, with 12 bases sitting between them. Per the germline V gene, CDR1 is LNHDA and CDR2 is SQIVND (reference sequence). The CDR3 spells CASTPSGDYGYTF. The CDR3 DNA reads as TGTGCCAGTACCCCGAGTGGAGACTATGGCTACACCTTC.

The chain recombines TRBV29-1 with TRBJ1-2; TRBD1 matches at 9 bases. V trimming: 6 bases; J trimming: 4 bases; junction bases outside the gene matches: 9. Germline CDR1 and CDR2: SQVTM and ANQGSEA. CDR3 length: 14 amino acids. The CDR3 DNA reads TGCAGCGTCGAACCTGGGACAGGGACCTATGGCTACACCTTC. Protein product: CSVEPGTGTYGYTF.

The J gene is TRBJ1-1, the V gene TRBV28, with a possible D match to TRBD1 (6 bases). The CDR3 totals 14 residues. CDR1 and CDR2 from the germline V gene are MDHEN and SYDVKM. Trimming took off 7 bases at V and 5 bases at J, with 17 bases between the two ends. CDR3 in amino acids: CASTRQVPPTEAFF. In DNA, the CDR3 is TGTGCCAGCACTCGACAGGTCCCCCCAACTGAAGCTTTCTTT.

The chain recombines TRBV29-1 with TRBJ2-5; D might be TRBD2 (6 bases). The CDR3 is 14 amino acids. V dropped 4 bases and J dropped 3 bases, with 15 bases sitting between them. Germline CDR1 reads SQVTM; CDR2 reads ANQGSEA. CDR3 in amino acids: CSVVRGWVKETQYF. CDR3 DNA sequence: TGCAGCGTTGTCCGGGGGTGGGTAAAAGAGACCCAGTACTTC.

This chain joins TRBV9 and TRBJ2-7; TRBD1 agrees at 7 bases. This CDR3 is 14 amino acids long. Germline values: CDR1 SGDLS, CDR2 YYNGEE. Trimming took 3 bases from V and 6 from J; bases not matched to a gene: 9. As DNA, the CDR3 is TGTGCCAGCAGCGCAGAATTCGACAGGGTCGAGCAGTACTTC. This encodes CASSAEFDRVEQYF.

CDR3 amino acids: CASNTQKGLVSSGELFF. The CDR3 DNA reads as TGTGCCAGCAATACTCAAAAGGGACTAGTAAGTTCCGGGGAGCTGTTTTTT. The chain joins TRBV28 to TRBJ2-2; 8 nucleotides match TRBD2. After removal of 7 bases from V and 6 bases from J, the junction contained 16 bases not matched to a gene. This CDR3 comprises 17 residues. CDR1 is MDHEN and CDR2 is SYDVKM in the germline V gene.

This chain connects TRBV18 to TRBJ1-2; 10 positions match TRBD1. V shed 4 bases, J shed 0 bases, and the junction held 5 bases outside the gene matches. CDR3 length equals 16 residues. Per germline, CDR1 KGHSH and CDR2 LQKENI. CDR3 nucleotide sequence: TGTGCCAGCTCACTGGGACAGGGGACTGCTAACTATGGCTACACCTTC. Translating it yields CASSLGQGTANYGYTF.

The chain carries TRBV6-1 and TRBJ2-2; 11 positions agree with TRBD2. The CDR3 has 20 amino acids. V lost 0 bases, J lost 0 bases, and 9 bases stayed unmatched. CDR1 is MNHNS, CDR2 SASEGT, per germline. The CDR3 DNA is TGTGCCAGCAGTGAAGCGTCCCTAGCGGGGGGCCCAGCGAACACCGGGGAGCTGTTTTTT. Translating gives CASSEASLAGGPANTGELFF.

The CDR3 DNA reads as TGTGCCAGCAGCTTCGGGACAGGGCGGGACAATGAGCAGTTCTTC. Its protein is CASSFGTGRDNEQFF. The V gene is TRBV5-4, the J gene TRBJ2-1; 9 bases line up with TRBD1. This CDR3 has 15 amino acids. Germline V gene sequence: CDR1 SGHNT, CDR2 YYREEE (reference sequence). The trim removed 2 bases at V and 5 bases at J, leaving 5 bases unmatched.